This T cell receptor (beta chain) comes out of a study of T-cell memory formation after mild COVID-19. The CDR3 is made up of 16 amino acids. With V trimmed by 4 bases and J by 3 bases, 8 bases remained unmatched. Germline V gene data show CDR1 as MNHEY and CDR2 as SVGEGT. TCRdb processed the 5' RACE reads anew with MiXCR; each CDR3 protein has one entry. The data contain a few hundred thousand distinct CDR3 sequences, roughly 21% of them seen just once; the ten biggest clones take up under 25%. The chain links TRBV6-2 or TRBV6-3 to TRBJ2-7; 11 nucleotides match TRBD2. The source of this sequence is a young man who had mild COVID-19 (a few samples of this study predate the infection). Cell type and time point are not known. The sample consisted of PBMCs or a T cell subset sorted from them (not recorded which). The DNA of the CDR3 is TGTGCCAGCAGTTCCGACCTAGCGGGGGGACACTACGAGCAGTACGTC. As protein: CASSSDLAGGHYEQYV.